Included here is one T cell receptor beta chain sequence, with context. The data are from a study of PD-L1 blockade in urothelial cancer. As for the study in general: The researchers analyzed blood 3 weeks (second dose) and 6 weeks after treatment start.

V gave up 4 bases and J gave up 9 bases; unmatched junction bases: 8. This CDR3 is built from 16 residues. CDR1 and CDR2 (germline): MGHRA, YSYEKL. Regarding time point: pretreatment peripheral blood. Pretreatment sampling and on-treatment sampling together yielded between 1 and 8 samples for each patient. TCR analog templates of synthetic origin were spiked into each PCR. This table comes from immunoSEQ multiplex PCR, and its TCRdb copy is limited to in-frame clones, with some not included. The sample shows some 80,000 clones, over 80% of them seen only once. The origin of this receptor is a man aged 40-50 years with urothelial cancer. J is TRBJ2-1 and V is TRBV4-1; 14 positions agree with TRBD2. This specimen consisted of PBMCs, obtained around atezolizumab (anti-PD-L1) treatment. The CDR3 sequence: CASSLVVGLAGGEQFF. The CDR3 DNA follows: TGCGCCAGCAGCCTAGTGGTTGGACTAGCGGGAGGTGAGCAGTTCTTC.